A selection of T cell receptor beta chains follows, all from one sample in a study of blood T cell repertoires in COVID-19. The method was immunoSEQ multiplex PCR; TCRdb's version includes in-frame clones alone and lacks a portion of them. The sample shows about 360,000 clones, 81% of them seen only once. The specimen sequenced was peripheral blood. These receptors were obtained from a human donor with acute or convalescent COVID-19. The donor label of this sample is uncertain. The CDR3 runs from the conserved cysteine through the conserved F or W.

TRBV3-1/TRBV3-2	TRBJ2-4	CASSLIAGGPPDIQYF
TRBV18	TRBJ1-6	CASSPGGISNSPLHF
TRBV18	TRBJ2-1	CASSPNNRGRNEQFF
TRBV5-1	TRBJ2-7	CASSEGRYEQYF
TRBV3-1/TRBV3-2	TRBJ2-4	CASSQDLAGGRAKNIQYF
TRBV23-1	TRBJ1-4	CASSQSGPATNEKLFF
TRBV30	TRBJ1-1	CAWRGQGYTEAFF
TRBV6-1	TRBJ1-5	CASSEQAYQPQHF
TRBV2	TRBJ2-1	CASSETLAGNNNEQFF
TRBV27	TRBJ2-1	CASSQPFLAGGPGNEQFF
TRBV11-2	TRBJ2-4	CASSLGGLDYIQYF
TRBV20-1	TRBJ2-4	CGGWDKNIQYF
TRBV7-2	TRBJ1-4	CASSVTGGHSNEKLFF
TRBV16	TRBJ1-1	CASSPATPTGTEAFF
TRBV28	TRBJ1-6	CASRLTGARSPLHF
TRBV2	TRBJ1-6	CARSASSYNSPLHF
TRBV5-5	TRBJ1-5	CASSSVGGQPQHF
TRBV11-2	TRBJ2-3	CASRGAASSSQYF
TRBV19	TRBJ2-1	CASSRDSQYNEQFF
TRBV6-1	TRBJ2-3	CASSERGLSSTDTQYF